These T cell receptor beta chains were read from a single sample in a study of chemoradiotherapy in HPV16-positive cancers. The table came from immunoSEQ multiplex PCR; TCRdb's copy has only in-frame clones and leaves some out. The data show about 10,000 clones, 65% to 80% seen once. The sample in question was tumor tissue, obtained from a patient who underwent chemoradiotherapy. The receptors come from a human donor with HPV-associated anogenital cancer. The CDR3 runs from the conserved cysteine through the conserved F or W. The D gene is left open where the match is weak. Clone size, where shown, is once, few, many, or a class for clones that have expanded.

V gene	D gene	clone size	J gene	CDR3 protein	CDR3 DNA
TRBV14	TRBD1	once	TRBJ2-5	CASSPLGTGAGGYQETQYF	TGTGCCAGCAGCCCGCTAGGGACAGGGGCCGGAGGGTACCAAGAGACCCAGTACTTC
TRBV11-1	-	-	TRBJ2-3	CASSPRPASSTDTQYF	TGTGCCAGCAGCCCGAGACCGGCATCAAGCACAGATACGCAGTATTTT
TRBV5-1	TRBD1	-	TRBJ2-1	CASSQGTGDYNEQFF	TGCGCCAGCAGCCAAGGGACAGGGGATTACAATGAGCAGTTCTTC
TRBV19	-	-	TRBJ1-2	CASQPNLNYGYTF	TGTGCCAGTCAGCCAAATCTTAACTATGGCTACACCTTC
TRBV14	-	few	TRBJ2-6	CASSQVITGANVLTF	TGTGCCAGCAGCCAAGTGATAACTGGGGCCAACGTCCTGACTTTC
TRBV7-3	-	few	TRBJ2-1	CASSLIGGVDEQFF	TGTGCCAGCAGCTTAATCGGTGGTGTCGATGAGCAGTTCTTC
TRBV9	-	-	TRBJ2-2	CASSVKDAGELFF	TGTGCCAGCAGCGTTAAGGACGCCGGGGAGCTGTTTTTT
TRBV25-1	TRBD1	once	TRBJ1-1	CASSVTGEGDTEAFF	TGTGCCAGCAGTGTAACAGGGGAAGGGGACACTGAAGCTTTCTTT
TRBV6-5	-	-	TRBJ1-2	CASSYSGILDGYTF	TGTGCCAGCAGTTACTCGGGGATCCTGGATGGCTACACCTTC
TRBV7-8	TRBD1	-	TRBJ1-2	CASSLDRGYGYTF	TGTGCCAGCAGCTTAGACAGGGGATATGGCTACACCTTC
TRBV28	-	-	TRBJ2-7	CASKGVRASEQYF	TGTGCCAGCAAGGGAGTAAGGGCCTCCGAGCAGTACTTC
TRBV10-3	-	-	TRBJ2-1	CAISESPEGDEQFF	TGTGCCATCAGTGAGTCACCAGAAGGTGATGAGCAGTTCTTC
TRBV30	-	-	TRBJ1-2	CAWSVHVGGGHGYTF	TGTGCCTGGAGTGTACATGTGGGGGGCGGGCATGGCTACACCTTC
TRBV15	-	once	TRBJ2-7	CATRSTGVSYEQYF	TGTGCCACCAGGTCGACAGGAGTCTCCTACGAGCAGTACTTC
TRBV4-1	TRBD2	few	TRBJ2-3	CASSQVGGTDTQYF	TGCGCCAGCAGCCAAGTCGGGGGGACAGATACGCAGTATTTT
TRBV23-1	-	-	TRBJ1-6	CASNPGFCGNSPLHF	TGCGCCAGCAATCCGGGGTTCTGCGGTAATTCACCCCTCCACTTT
TRBV27	TRBD1	medium-sized	TRBJ1-2	CASSLGTGEGYTF	TGTGCCAGCAGTTTAGGGACAGGGGAGGGCTACACCTTC
TRBV7-2	TRBD2	-	TRBJ2-7	CASSRTSTYEQYF	TGTGCCAGCAGTAGGACTAGTACCTACGAGCAGTACTTC
TRBV7-7	-	few	TRBJ2-1	CASSPTGNEQFF	TGTGCCAGCAGCCCGACGGGGAATGAGCAGTTCTTC
TRBV5-4	-	-	TRBJ1-2	CASSRQGWGYTF	TGTGCCAGCAGCCGGCAGGGTTGGGGCTACACCTTC
TRBV4-2	-	-	TRBJ2-7	CASSQAPNSDPLEQYF	TGTGCCAGCAGCCAAGCCCCGAATTCAGACCCGCTCGAGCAGTACTTC
TRBV10-3	-	-	TRBJ2-5	CAISGGGETQYF	TGTGCCATCAGTGGCGGTGGAGAGACCCAGTACTTC
TRBV19	TRBD1	few	TRBJ1-2	CASSMGQFRSGYTF	TGTGCCAGTAGTATGGGACAGTTTCGGAGCGGCTACACCTTC
TRBV7-3	-	-	TRBJ2-4	CASSSDGWGTLAKNIQYF	TGTGCCAGCAGCTCCGATGGTTGGGGGACTTTAGCCAAAAACATTCAGTACTTC
TRBV6-5	-	few	TRBJ1-2	CASRPDNYGYTF	TGTGCCAGCAGACCTGACAACTATGGCTACACCTTC
TRBV28	TRBD1	-	TRBJ1-4	CASNPGQGIEKLFF	TGTGCCAGCAACCCGGGACAGGGGATTGAAAAACTGTTTTTT
TRBV9	-	-	TRBJ2-5	CASSPDPWGTQYF	TGTGCCAGCAGCCCTGACCCGTGGGGGACCCAGTACTTC
TRBV5-1	TRBD1	-	TRBJ1-1	CASKDREGAGGTEAFF	TGCGCCAGCAAAGACAGGGAAGGGGCGGGGGGCACTGAAGCTTTCTTT
TRBV15	-	-	TRBJ2-3	CATSPGQSEVIGDTQYF	TGTGCCACCAGCCCTGGACAGTCTGAGGTGATTGGAGATACGCAGTATTTT
TRBV29-1	-	-	TRBJ2-5	CSVRRGRQETQYF	TGCAGCGTTAGAAGGGGCAGGCAAGAGACCCAGTACTTC
TRBV18	-	once	TRBJ1-1	CASSPGLNTEAFF	TGTGCCAGCTCACCAGGATTGAACACTGAAGCTTTCTTT
TRBV5-5	-	large	TRBJ1-2	CASSLYSVGYGYTF	TGTGCCAGCAGCTTGTACTCGGTGGGCTATGGCTACACCTTC